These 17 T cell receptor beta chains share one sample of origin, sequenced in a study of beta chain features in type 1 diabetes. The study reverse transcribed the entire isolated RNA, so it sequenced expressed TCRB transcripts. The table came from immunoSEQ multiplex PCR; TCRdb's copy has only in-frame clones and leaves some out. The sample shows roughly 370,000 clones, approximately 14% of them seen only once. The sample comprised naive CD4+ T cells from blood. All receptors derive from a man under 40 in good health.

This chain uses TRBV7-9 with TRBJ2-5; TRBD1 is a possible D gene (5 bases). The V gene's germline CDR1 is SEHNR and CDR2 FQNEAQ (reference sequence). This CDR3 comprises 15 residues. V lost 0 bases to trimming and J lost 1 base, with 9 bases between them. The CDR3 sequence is CASSLAGPSQETQYF. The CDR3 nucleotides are TGTGCCAGCAGCTTAGCGGGGCCCAGCCAAGAGACCCAGTACTTC.

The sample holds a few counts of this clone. CDR3 nucleotides: TGTGCCAGCAGTAAAACAGAACAAGAGACCCAGTACTTC. Amino acids: CASSKTEQETQYF. The V call is TRBV7-9, the J call TRBJ2-5; D not resolved. V was trimmed by 6 bases and J by 2 bases, leaving 10 bases between them. The CDR3 is 13 residues long. Germline V gene lookup returns CDR1 SEHNR and CDR2 FQNEAQ (reference sequence). Complete variable domain (other parts from reference TRBV7-9 and TRBJ2-5): DTGVSQNPRHKITKRGQNVTFRCDPISEHNRLYWYRQTLGQGPEFLTYFQNEAQLEKSRLLSDRFSAERPKGSFSTLEIQRTEQGDSAMYLCASSKTEQETQYFGPGTRLLVL.

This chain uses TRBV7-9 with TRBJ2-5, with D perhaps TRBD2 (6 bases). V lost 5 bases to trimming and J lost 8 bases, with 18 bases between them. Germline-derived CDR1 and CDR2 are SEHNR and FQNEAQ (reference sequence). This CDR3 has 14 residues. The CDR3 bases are TGTGCCAGCAGCCAGACCGGGACTCCCGAAACCCAGTACTTC. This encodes CASSQTGTPETQYF.

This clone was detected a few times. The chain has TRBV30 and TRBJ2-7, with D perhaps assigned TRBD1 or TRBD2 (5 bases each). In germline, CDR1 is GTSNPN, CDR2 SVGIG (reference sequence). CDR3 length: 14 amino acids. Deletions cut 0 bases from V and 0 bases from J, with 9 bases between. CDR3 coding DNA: TGTGCCTGGAGTGTACGGGACCCCTCCTACGAGCAGTACGTC. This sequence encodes CAWSVRDPSYEQYV.

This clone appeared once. The chain's CDR3 is CATSRGFVPHTDTQYF. For the CDR3, the DNA is TGTGCCACCAGCAGGGGATTCGTCCCCCACACAGATACGCAGTATTTT. The chain has TRBV15 and TRBJ2-3; D gene ambiguous. The CDR3 has 16 residues. The germline V gene has CDR1 LNHNV and CDR2 YYDKDF (reference sequence). Trimming stripped 3 bases from V and 2 bases from J, with 15 bases between.

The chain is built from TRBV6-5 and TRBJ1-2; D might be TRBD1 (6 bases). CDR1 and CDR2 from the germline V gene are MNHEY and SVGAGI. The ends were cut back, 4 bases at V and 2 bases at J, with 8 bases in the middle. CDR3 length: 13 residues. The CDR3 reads CASSSGANYGYTF. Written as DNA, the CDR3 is TGTGCCAGCAGTTCAGGGGCCAACTATGGCTACACCTTC.

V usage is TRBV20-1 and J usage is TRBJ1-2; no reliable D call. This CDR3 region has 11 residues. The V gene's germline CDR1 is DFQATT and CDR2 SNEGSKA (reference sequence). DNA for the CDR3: TGCGCCACGTCGAAAAACTATGGCTACACCTTC. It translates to CATSKNYGYTF.

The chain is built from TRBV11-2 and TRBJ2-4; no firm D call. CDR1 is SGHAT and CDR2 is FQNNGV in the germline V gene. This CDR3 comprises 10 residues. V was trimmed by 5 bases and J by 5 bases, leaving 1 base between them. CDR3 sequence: CASSQNIQYF. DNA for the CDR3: TGTGCCAGCAGCCAAAACATTCAGTACTTC.

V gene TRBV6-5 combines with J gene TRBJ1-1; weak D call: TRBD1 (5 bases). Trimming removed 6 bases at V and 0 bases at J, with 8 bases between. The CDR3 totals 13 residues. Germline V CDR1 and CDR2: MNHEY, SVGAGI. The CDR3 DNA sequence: TGTGCCAGCAGAGCACAGGTGAACACTGAAGCTTTCTTT. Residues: CASRAQVNTEAFF.

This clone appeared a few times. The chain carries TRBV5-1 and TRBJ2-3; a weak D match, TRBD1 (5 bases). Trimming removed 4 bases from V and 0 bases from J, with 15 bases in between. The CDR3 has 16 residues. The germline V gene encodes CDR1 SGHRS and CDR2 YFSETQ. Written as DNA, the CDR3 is TGCGCCAGCAGCCTGTATTACAGGTCCAGCACAGATACGCAGTATTTT. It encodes CASSLYYRSSTDTQYF.

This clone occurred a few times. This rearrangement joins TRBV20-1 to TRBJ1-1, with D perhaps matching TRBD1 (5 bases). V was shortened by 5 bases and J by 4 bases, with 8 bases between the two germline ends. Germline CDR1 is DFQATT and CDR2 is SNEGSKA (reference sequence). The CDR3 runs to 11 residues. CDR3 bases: TGCAGTGCTTCCAGGGCCACTGAAGCTTTCTTT. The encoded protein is CSASRATEAFF.

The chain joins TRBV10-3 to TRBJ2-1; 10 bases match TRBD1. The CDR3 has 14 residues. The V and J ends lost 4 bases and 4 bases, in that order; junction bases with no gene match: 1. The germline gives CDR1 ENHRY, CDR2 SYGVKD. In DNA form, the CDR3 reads TGTGCCATCAGTGGGACAGGGGGATACAATGAGCAGTTCTTC. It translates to CAISGTGGYNEQFF.

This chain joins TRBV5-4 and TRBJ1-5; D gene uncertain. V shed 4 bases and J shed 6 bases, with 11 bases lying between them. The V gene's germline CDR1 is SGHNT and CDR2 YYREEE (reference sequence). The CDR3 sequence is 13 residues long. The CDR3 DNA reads TGTGCCAGCAGCCGAGACGGCGGTCAGCCCCAGCATTTT. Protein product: CASSRDGGQPQHF.

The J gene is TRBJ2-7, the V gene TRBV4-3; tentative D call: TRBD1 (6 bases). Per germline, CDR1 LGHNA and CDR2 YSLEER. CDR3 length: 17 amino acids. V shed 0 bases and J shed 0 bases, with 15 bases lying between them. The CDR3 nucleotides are TGCGCCAGCAGCCAAGAGAATGGGGGCTCCTTCTCCTACGAGCAGTACTTC. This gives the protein CASSQENGGSFSYEQYF.

The CDR3 protein is CASSPRVTDTQYF. As DNA, the CDR3 is TGTGCCAGCAGCCCACGGGTAACAGATACGCAGTATTTT. The chain links TRBV7-9 to TRBJ2-3; D remains ambiguous. CDR3 size: 13 residues. Trimming stripped 5 bases from V and 3 bases from J, with 9 bases between. Germline CDR1 is SEHNR and CDR2 is FQNEAQ (reference sequence).

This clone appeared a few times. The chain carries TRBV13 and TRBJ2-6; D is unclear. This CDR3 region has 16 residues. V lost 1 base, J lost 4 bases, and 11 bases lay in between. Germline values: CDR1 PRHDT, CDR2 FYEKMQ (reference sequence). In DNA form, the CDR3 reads TGTGCCAGCAGCTTAGCTGTGGAGCTCGGGGCCAACGTCCTGACTTTC. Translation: CASSLAVELGANVLTF.

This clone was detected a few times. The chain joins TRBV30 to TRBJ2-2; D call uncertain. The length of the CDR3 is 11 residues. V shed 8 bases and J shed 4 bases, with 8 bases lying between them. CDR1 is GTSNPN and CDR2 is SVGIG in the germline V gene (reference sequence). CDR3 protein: CATSPTGELFF. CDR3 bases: TGTGCCACCTCCCCCACCGGGGAGCTGTTTTTT. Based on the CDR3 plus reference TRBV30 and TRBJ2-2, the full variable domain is SQTIHQWPATLVQPVGSPLSLECTVEGTSNPNLYWYRQAAGRGLQLLFYSVGIGQISSEVPQNLSASRPQDRQFILSSKKLLLSDSGFYLCATSPTGELFFGEGSRLTVL.